This T cell receptor beta chain is drawn from a study of cytomegalovirus exposure and HLA in healthy donors. After removal of 1 base from V and 5 bases from J, the junction contained 11 bases not matched to a gene. The germline gives CDR1 MGHRA, CDR2 YSYEKL. The CDR3 contains 17 residues. Whole-study findings and limits: Later on, a genetic analysis was performed. It linked a missense variant in DCLRE1C with V- and J-gene trimming of TCR beta.

The primer mix had 60 Vbeta and 13 Jbeta primers. Sequenced by immunoSEQ multiplex PCR; TCRdb stores in-frame clones only, minus some. The sample holds 30,000 to 40,000 clones, 60% to 75% seen once. A word on this clone: Antigen specificity is unknown.

What was sequenced was PBMCs. This chain connects TRBV4-1 to TRBJ2-5, with 9 bases identical to TRBD2. The sequence was collected from a man aged 35 to 55 in good health and CMV-seronegative. Written as DNA, the CDR3 is TGCGCCAGCAGCCAAGCTGGGGGTGGGACTAGCTACGAGACCCAGTACTTC. Its protein is CASSQAGGGTSYETQYF.